This entry describes one T cell receptor beta chain. Its antigen is not known. The treatment here: oral pan-JAK inhibitor, 5-10 mg twice daily. These data are taken from a study of CD8+ T cells in alopecia areata. Study results and caveats: Scalp clonality decreased significantly with tofacitinib, and so did expanded CD8+ clones among the top 100.

cDNA serving as the sequencing template came from extracted, reverse transcribed RNA. Generated by immunoSEQ multiplex PCR, the TCRdb table keeps only in-frame clones and is missing some. This sample has tens of thousands of clones; 35% to 55% occur once, and the top ten carry 20%. The V segment lost 2 bases and the J segment 6 bases; nucleotides outside the gene matches: 4. The CDR3 is 15 amino acids. Germline CDR1 and CDR2: MNHEY and SVGAGI. Sequenced here: CD8+ T cells sorted from blood, sampled around week 36, from a patient treated with tofacitinib. The rearrangement links TRBV6-5 to TRBJ2-1; 10 bases match TRBD2. This TCR came from a human donor with alopecia areata. In nucleotides, the CDR3 is TGTGCCAGCAGTTACAATCCTAGCGGGGGCAATGAGCAGTTCTTC. Protein product: CASSYNPSGGNEQFF.